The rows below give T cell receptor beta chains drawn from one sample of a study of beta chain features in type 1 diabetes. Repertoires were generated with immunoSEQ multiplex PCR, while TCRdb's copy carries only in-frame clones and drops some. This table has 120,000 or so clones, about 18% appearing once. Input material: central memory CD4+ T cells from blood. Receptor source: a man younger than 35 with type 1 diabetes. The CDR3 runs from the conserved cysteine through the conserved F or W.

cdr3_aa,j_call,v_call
CASSSTDRGMETQYF,TRBJ2-5,TRBV4-1
CASISGRLGYNSPLHF,TRBJ1-6,TRBV5-6
CASSLERTQYF,TRBJ2-3,TRBV7-2
CAVKDRLNSPLHF,TRBJ1-6,TRBV6-1
CASSEVGSAGELFF,TRBJ2-2,TRBV2
CAWNSGRASHYYEQYF,TRBJ2-7,TRBV30
CASRLVDTGELFF,TRBJ2-2,TRBV2
CASSPQDGAGYNEQFF,TRBJ2-1,TRBV18
CASSQKGGTSAYNEQFF,TRBJ2-1,TRBV4-3
CSLAGTRGQETQYF,TRBJ2-5,TRBV29-1
CASSRQGAVETQYF,TRBJ2-5,TRBV4-2
CASSPSTSGANVLTF,TRBJ2-6,TRBV7-3
CATVSGNAKNIQYF,TRBJ2-4,TRBV7-2
CASSQRRDFPYEQYF,TRBJ2-7,TRBV4-3
CASSLGTGMSSPLHF,TRBJ1-6,TRBV6-5
CASSSPPGHLNTEAFF,TRBJ1-1,TRBV11-1